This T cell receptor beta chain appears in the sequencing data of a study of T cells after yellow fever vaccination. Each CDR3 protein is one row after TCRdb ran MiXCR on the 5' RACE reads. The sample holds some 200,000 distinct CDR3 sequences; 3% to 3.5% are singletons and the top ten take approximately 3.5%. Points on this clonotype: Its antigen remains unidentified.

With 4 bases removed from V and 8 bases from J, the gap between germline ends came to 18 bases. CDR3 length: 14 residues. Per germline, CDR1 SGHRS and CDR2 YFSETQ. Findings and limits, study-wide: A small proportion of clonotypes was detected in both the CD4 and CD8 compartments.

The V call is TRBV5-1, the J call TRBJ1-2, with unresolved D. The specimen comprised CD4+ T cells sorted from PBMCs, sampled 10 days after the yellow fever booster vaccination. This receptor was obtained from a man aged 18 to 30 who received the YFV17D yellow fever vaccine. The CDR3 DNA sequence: TGCGCCAGCAGCCCAGATGACACCCAACACGGCTACACCTTC. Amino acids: CASSPDDTQHGYTF. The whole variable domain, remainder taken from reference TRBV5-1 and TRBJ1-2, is KAGVTQTPRYLIKTRGQQVTLSCSPISGHRSVSWYQQTPGQGLQFLFEYFSETQRNKGNFPGRFSGRQFSNSRSEMNVSTLELGDSALYLCASSPDDTQHGYTFGSGTRLTVV.